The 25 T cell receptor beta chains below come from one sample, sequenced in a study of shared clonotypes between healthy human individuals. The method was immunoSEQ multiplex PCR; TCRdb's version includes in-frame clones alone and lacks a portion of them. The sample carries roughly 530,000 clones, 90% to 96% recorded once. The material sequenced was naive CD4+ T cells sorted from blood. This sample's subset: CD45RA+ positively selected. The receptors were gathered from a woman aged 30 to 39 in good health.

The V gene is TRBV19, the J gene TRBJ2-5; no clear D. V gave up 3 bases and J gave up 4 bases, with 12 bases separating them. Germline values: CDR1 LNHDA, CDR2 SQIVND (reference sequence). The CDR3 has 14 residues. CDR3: CASSISGNLETQYF. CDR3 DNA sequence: TGTGCCAGTAGTATCTCCGGAAATCTAGAGACCCAGTACTTC.

CDR3 DNA sequence: TGTGCCAGCAGCAAAAATGAAAGTGTGCTAGCGGGAGTCGTTGGGACGCAGTATTTT. Translated: CASSKNESVLAGVVGTQYF. The rearrangement links TRBV21-1 to TRBJ2-3; TRBD2 reflects the table's D call only, with no check against the DNA. TRBV21-1 constitutes a pseudogene. The length of the CDR3 is 19 residues.

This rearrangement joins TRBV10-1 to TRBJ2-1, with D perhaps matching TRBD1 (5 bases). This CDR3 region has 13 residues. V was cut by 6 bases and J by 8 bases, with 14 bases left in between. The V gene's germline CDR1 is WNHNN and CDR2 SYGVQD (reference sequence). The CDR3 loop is CASRATGTHEQFF. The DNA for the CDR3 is TGCGCCAGCAGGGCAACAGGAACCCATGAGCAGTTCTTC.

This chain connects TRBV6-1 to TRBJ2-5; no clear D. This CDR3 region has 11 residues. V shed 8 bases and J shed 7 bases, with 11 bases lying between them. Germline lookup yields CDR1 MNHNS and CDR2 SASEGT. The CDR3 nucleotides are TGTGCCAGCGGCCAGGAGTGGACCCAGTACTTC. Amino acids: CASGQEWTQYF.

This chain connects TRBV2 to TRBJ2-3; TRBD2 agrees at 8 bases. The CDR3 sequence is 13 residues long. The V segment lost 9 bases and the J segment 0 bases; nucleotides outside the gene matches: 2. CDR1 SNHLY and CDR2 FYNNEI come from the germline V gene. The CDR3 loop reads CASSSGSTDTQYF. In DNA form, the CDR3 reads TGTGCCAGTTCTAGCGGGAGCACAGATACGCAGTATTTT.

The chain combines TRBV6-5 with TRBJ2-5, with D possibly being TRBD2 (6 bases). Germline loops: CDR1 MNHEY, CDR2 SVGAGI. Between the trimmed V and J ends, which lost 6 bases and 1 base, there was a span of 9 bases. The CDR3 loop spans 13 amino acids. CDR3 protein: CASRWGVQETQYF. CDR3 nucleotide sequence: TGTGCCAGCAGATGGGGGGTCCAAGAGACCCAGTACTTC.

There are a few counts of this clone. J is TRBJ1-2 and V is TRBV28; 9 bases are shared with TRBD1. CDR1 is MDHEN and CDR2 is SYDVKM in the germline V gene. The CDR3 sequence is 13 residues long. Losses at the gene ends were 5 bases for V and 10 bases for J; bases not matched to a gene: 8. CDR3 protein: CASSVGQGPFYTF. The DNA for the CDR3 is TGTGCCAGCAGTGTGGGACAGGGACCTTTCTACACCTTC.

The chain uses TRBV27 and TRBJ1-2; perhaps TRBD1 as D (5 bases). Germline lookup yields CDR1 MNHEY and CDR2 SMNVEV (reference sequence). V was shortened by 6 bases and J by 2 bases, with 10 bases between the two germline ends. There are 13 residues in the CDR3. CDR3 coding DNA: TGTGCCAGCAGGTCGACAGTGAACTATGGCTACACCTTC. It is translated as CASRSTVNYGYTF.

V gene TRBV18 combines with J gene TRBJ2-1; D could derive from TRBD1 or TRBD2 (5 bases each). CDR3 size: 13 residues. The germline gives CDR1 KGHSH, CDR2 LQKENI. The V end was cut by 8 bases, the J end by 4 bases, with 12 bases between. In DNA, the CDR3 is TGTGCCAGCCAGAGGGGATTGTACAATGAGCAGTTCTTC. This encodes CASQRGLYNEQFF.

CDR3 loop: CASSPTTGQVPEQYF. The CDR3 nucleotides read TGTGCCAGCTCCCCAACCACGGGACAGGTGCCCGAGCAGTACTTC. The rearrangement links TRBV18 to TRBJ2-7; 8 nucleotides match TRBD1. Trimming removed 6 bases from V and 6 bases from J; junction bases left unmatched: 13. The CDR3 runs to 15 residues. The V gene's germline CDR1 is KGHSH and CDR2 LQKENI.

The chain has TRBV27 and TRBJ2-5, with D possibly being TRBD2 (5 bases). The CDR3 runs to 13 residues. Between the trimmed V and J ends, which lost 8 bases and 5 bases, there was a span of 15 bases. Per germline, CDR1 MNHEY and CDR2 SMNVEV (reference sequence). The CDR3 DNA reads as TGTGCCAGCCCCAGTGGGAGAAGGGAGACCCAGTACTTC. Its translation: CASPSGRRETQYF.

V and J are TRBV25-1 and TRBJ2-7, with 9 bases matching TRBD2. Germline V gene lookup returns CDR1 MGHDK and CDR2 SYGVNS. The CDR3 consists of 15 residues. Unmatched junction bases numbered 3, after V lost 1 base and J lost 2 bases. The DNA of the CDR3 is TGTGCCAGCAGTGAATCAGGACTAGCGACCTACGAGCAGTACTTC. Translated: CASSESGLATYEQYF.

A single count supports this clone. CDR3 residues: CASSLGPNQPQHF. The CDR3 DNA is TGTGCCAGCAGCTTAGGGCCCAATCAGCCCCAGCATTTT. The chain is built from TRBV7-6 and TRBJ1-5; no reliable D call. Trimming stripped 1 base from V and 3 bases from J, with 4 bases between. Per germline, CDR1 SGHVS and CDR2 FNYEAQ. The CDR3 totals 13 residues.

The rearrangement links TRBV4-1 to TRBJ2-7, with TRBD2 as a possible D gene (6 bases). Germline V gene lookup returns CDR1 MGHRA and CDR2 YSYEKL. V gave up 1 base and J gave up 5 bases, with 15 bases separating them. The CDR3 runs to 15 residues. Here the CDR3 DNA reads TGCGCCAGCAGCCAAGCGGGAGTGAGAGGGAACGAGCAGTACTTC. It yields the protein CASSQAGVRGNEQYF.

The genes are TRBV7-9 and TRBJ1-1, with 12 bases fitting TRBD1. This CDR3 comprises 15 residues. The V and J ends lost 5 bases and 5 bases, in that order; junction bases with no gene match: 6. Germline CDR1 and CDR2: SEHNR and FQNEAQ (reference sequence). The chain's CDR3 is CASSLGQGAGTEAFF. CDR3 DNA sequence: TGTGCCAGCAGCCTGGGACAGGGGGCGGGAACTGAAGCTTTCTTT. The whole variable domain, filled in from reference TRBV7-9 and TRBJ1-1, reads DTGVSQNPRHKITKRGQNVTFRCDPISEHNRLYWYRQTLGQGPEFLTYFQNEAQLEKSRLLSDRFSAERPKGSFSTLEIQRTEQGDSAMYLCASSLGQGAGTEAFFGQGTRLTVV.

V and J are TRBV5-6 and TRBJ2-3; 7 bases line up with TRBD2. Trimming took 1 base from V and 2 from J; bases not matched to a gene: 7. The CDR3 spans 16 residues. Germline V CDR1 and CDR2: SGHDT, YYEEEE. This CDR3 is CASSLFLADDTDTQYF. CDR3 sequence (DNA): TGTGCCAGCAGCTTGTTCCTAGCGGACGACACAGATACGCAGTATTTT. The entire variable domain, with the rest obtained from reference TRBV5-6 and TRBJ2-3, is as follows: DAGVTQSPTHLIKTRGQQVTLRCSPKSGHDTVSWYQQALGQGPQFIFQYYEEEERQRGNFPDRFSGHQFPNYSSELNVNALLLGDSALYLCASSLFLADDTDTQYFGPGTRLTVL.

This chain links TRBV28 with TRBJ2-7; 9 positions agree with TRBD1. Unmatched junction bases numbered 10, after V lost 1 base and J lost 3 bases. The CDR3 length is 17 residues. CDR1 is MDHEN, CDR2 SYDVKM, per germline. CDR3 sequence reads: CASSLSLGQGRGYEQYF. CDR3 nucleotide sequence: TGTGCCAGCAGTTTATCCCTCGGACAGGGGAGAGGCTACGAGCAGTACTTC.

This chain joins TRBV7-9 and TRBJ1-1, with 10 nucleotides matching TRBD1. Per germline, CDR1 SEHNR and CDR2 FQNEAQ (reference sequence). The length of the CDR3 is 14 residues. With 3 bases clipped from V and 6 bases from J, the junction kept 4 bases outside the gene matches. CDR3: CASSLGQGFAEAFF. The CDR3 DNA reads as TGTGCCAGCAGCTTGGGACAGGGGTTCGCTGAAGCTTTCTTT.

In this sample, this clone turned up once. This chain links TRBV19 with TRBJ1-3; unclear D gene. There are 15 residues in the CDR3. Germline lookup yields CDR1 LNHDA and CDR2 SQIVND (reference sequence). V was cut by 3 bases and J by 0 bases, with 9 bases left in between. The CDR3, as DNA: TGTGCCAGTAGTATCTCGAATCTCTCTGGAAACACCATATATTTT. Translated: CASSISNLSGNTIYF.

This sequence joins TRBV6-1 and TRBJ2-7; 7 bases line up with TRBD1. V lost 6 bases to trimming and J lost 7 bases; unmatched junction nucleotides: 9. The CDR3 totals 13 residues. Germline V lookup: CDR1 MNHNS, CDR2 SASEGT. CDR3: CASRADRVQEQYF. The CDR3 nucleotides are TGTGCCAGCAGAGCAGACAGGGTACAGGAGCAGTACTTC.

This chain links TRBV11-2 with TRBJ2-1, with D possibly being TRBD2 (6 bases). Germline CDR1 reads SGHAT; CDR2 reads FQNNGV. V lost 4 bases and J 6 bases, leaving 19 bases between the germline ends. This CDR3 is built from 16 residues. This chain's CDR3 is CASSSFGTTGGNEQFF. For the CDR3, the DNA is TGTGCCAGCAGCTCCTTTGGGACGACCGGGGGCAATGAGCAGTTCTTC. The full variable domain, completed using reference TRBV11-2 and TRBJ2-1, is EAGVAQSPRYKIIEKRQSVAFWCNPISGHATLYWYQQILGQGPKLLIQFQNNGVVDDSQLPKDRFSAERLKGVDSTLKIQPAKLEDSAVYLCASSSFGTTGGNEQFFGPGTRLTVL.

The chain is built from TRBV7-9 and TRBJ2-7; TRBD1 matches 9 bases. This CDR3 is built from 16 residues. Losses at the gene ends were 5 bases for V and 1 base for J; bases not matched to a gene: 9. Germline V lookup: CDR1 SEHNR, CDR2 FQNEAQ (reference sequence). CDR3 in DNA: TGTGCCAGCAGCGCAACACCGGGACAGGGATCCTACGAGCAGTACTTC. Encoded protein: CASSATPGQGSYEQYF.

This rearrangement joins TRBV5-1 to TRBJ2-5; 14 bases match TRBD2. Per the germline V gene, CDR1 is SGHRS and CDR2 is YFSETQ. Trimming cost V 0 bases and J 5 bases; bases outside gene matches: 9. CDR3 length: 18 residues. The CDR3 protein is CASSLGLAGGPVRETQYF. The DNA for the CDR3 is TGCGCCAGCAGCTTGGGACTAGCGGGAGGGCCGGTGAGGGAGACCCAGTACTTC.

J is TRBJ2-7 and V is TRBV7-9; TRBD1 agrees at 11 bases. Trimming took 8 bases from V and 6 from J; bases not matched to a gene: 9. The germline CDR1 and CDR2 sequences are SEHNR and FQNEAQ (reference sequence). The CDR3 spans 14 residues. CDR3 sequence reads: CASGRGQGDIEQYF. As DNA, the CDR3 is TGTGCCAGCGGCCGGGGACAGGGGGATATCGAGCAGTACTTC.

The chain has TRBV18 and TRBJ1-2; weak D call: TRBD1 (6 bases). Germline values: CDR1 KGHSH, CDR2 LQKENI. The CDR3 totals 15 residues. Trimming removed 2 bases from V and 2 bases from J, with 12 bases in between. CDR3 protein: CASSPGTQVNYGYTF. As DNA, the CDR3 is TGTGCCAGCTCACCAGGGACACAGGTCAACTATGGCTACACCTTC.